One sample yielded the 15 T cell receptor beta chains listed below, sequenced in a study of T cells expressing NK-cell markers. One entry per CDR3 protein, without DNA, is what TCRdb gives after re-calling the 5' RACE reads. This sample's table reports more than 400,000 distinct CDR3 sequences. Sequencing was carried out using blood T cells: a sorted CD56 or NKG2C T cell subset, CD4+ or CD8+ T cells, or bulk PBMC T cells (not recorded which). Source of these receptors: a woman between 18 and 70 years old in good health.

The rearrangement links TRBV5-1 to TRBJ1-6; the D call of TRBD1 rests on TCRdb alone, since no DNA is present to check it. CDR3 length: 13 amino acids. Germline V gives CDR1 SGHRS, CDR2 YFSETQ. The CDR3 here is CASSPQDTAPLHF. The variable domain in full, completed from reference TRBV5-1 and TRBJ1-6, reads KAGVTQTPRYLIKTRGQQVTLSCSPISGHRSVSWYQQTPGQGLQFLFEYFSETQRNKGNFPGRFSGRQFSNSRSEMNVSTLELGDSALYLCASSPQDTAPLHFGNGTRLTVT.

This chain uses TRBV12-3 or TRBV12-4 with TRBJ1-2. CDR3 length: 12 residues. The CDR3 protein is CASSLADYGYTF.

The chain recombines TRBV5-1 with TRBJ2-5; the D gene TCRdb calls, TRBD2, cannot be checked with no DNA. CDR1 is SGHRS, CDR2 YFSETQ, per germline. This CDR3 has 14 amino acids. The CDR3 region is CASSLGAGVETQYF.

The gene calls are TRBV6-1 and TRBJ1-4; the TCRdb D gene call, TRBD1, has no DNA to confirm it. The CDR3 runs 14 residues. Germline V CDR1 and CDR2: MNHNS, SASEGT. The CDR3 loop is CASSHRLGDEKLFF.

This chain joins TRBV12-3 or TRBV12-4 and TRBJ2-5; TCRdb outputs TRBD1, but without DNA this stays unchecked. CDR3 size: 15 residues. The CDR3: CASAQRTGGIETQYF.

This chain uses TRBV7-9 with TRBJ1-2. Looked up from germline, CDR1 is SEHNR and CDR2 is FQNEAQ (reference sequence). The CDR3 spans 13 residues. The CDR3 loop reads CASSRDMIYGYTF.

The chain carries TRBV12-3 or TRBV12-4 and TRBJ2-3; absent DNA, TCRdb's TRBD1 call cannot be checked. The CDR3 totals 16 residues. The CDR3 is CASSLTGVGEADTQYF.

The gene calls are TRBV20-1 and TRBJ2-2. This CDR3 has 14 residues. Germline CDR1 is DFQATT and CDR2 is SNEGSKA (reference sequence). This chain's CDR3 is CSASTGAITGELFF.

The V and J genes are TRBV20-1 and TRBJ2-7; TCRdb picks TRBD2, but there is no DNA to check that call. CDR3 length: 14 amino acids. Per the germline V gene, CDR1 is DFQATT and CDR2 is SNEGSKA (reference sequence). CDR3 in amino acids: CSAASSGSIDEQYF.

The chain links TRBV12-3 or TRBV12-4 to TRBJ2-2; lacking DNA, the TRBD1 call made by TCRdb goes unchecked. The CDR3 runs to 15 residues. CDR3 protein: CASNPWASGTGELFF.

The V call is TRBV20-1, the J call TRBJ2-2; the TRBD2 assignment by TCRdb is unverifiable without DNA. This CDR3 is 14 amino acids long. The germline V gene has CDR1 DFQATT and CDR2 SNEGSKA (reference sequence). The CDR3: CSASPSDYPGELFF.

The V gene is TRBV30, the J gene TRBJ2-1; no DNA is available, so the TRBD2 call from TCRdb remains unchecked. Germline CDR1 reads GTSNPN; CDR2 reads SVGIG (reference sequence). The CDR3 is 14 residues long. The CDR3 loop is CAWSSGPMVNEQFF.

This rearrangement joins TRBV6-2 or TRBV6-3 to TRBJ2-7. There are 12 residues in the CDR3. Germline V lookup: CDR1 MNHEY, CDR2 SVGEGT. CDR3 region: CASSSQAYEQYF.

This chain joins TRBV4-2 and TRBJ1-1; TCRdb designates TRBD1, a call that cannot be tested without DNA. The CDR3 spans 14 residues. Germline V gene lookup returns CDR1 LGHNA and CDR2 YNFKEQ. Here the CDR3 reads CASSLNRGGTEAFF.

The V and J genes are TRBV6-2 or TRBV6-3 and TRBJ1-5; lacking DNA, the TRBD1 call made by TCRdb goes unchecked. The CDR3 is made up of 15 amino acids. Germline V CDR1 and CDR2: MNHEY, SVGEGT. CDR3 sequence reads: CASRGSGVGNQPQHF.